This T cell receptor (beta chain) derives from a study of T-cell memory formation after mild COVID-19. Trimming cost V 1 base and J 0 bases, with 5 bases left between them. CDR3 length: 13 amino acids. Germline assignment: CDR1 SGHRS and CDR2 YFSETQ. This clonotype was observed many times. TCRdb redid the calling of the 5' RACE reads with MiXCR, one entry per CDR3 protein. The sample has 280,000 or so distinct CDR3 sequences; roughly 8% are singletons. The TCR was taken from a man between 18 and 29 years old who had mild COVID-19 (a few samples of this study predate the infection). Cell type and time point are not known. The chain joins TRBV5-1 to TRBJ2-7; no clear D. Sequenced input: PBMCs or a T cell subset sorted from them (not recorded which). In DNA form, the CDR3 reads TGCGCCAGCAGCTTGCCAGACTCCTACGAGCAGTACTTC. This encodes CASSLPDSYEQYF.